The T cell receptor beta chain under discussion was sequenced for a study of response to subunit inactivated influenza vaccine. In TCRdb, the RT-PCR reads were re-called with MiXCR into one record per CDR3 protein. The top ten hold about 12% of the sample, which has 540,000 or so distinct CDR3 sequences, under 15% seen once. This clonotype was found a few times. The ends were cut back, 0 bases at V and 8 bases at J, with 9 bases in the middle. Per the germline V gene, CDR1 is SGHRS and CDR2 is YFSETQ. This CDR3 has 13 amino acids. Material: PBMCs from blood, obtained roughly 6 weeks after vaccination. The sequence was obtained from a man aged 45-60 years who received an inactivated influenza vaccine. The V call is TRBV5-1, the J call TRBJ2-1; possibly TRBD1 for D (6 bases). The CDR3, as DNA: TGCGCCAGCAGCTTGGAACAGGGCTATGAGCAGTTCTTC. Its translation is CASSLEQGYEQFF.